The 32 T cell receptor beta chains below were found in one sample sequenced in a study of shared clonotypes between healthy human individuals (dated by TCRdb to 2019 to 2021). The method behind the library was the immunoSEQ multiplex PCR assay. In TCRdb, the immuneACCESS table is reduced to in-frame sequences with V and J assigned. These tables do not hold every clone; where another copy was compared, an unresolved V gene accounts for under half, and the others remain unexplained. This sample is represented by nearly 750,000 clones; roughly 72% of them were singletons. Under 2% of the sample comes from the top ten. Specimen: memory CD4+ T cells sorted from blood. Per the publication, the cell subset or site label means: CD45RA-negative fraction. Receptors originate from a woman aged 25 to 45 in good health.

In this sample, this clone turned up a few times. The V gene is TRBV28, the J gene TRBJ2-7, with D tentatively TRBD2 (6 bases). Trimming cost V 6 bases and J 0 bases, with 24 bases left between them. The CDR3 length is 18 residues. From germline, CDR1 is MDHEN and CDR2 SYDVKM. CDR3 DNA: TGTGCCAGCAGGAGGGACTCCCGCCCCGCGGGGAGCTCCTACGAGCAGTACTTC. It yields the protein CASRRDSRPAGSSYEQYF.

The CDR3 protein is CASSRYLATNEKLFF. The CDR3 DNA reads TGTGCCAGCAGCCGTTATCTCGCAACTAATGAAAAACTGTTTTTT. V and J are TRBV7-9 and TRBJ1-4, with unresolved D. CDR3 size: 15 residues. V was trimmed by 5 bases and J by 0 bases, leaving 10 bases between them. Germline-derived CDR1 and CDR2 are SEHNR and FQNEAQ (reference sequence).

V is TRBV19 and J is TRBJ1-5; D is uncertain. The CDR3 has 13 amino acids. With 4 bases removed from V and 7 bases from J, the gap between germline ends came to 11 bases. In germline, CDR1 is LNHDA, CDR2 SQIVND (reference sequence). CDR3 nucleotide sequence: TGTGCCAGTAGTACAGAACAGTCGCAGCCCCAGCATTTT. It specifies CASSTEQSQPQHF.

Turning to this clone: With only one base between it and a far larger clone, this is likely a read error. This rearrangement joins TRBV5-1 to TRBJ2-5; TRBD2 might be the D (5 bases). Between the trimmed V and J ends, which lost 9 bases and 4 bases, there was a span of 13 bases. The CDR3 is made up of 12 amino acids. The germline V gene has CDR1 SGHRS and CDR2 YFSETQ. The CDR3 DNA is TGCGCCAACAATGCCGAGGGAGAGACCCAGTACTTC. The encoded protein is CANNAEGETQYF.

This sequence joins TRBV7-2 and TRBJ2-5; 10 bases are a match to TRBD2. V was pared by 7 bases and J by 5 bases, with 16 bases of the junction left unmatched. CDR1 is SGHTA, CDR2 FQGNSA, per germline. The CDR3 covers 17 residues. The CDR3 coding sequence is TGTGCCAGCACCCCGGCCGGGGCTAGCGGGAGTGTTGAGACCCAGTACTTC. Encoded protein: CASTPAGASGSVETQYF.

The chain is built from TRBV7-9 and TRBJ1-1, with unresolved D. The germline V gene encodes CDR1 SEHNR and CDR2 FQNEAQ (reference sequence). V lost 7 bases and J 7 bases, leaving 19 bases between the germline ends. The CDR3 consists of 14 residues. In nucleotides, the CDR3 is TGTGCCAGCAAAAGGCGGGCAACTTCTTATGAAGCTTTCTTT. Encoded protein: CASKRRATSYEAFF.

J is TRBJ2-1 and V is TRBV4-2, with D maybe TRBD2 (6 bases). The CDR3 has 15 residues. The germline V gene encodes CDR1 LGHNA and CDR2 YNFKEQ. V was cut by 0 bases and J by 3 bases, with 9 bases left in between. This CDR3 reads CASSQEGGIYNEQFF. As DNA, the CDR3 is TGTGCCAGCAGCCAAGAAGGCGGGATCTACAATGAGCAGTTCTTC.

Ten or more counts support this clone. CDR3 nucleotides: TGTGCCAGCTCTCCCAATTCGGGACAGGGGAACACCGGGGAGCTGTTTTTT. It is translated as CASSPNSGQGNTGELFF. The chain links TRBV18 to TRBJ2-2, with 9 bases fitting TRBD1. The J segment lost 1 base and the V segment lost 6 bases, leaving 9 bases of the junction unmatched. Per germline, CDR1 KGHSH and CDR2 LQKENI. CDR3 length equals 17 residues.

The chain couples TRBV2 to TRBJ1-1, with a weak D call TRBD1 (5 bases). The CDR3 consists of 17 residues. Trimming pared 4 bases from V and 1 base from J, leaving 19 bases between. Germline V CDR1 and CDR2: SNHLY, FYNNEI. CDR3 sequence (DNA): TGTGCCAGCAGTGGGGGTCAGGGTCTAGGTGGGAACACTGAAGCTTTCTTT. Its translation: CASSGGQGLGGNTEAFF. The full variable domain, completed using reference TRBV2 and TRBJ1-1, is EPEVTQTPSHQVTQMGQEVILRCVPISNHLYFYWYRQILGQKVEFLVSFYNNEISEKSEIFDDQFSVERPDGSNFTLKIRSTKLEDSAMYFCASSGGQGLGGNTEAFFGQGTRLTVV.

The CDR3 DNA is TGTGCCAGCAGCTTGGCGGGAGTGAGCACAGATACGCAGTATTTT. It is translated as CASSLAGVSTDTQYF. The chain joins TRBV11-2 to TRBJ2-3; 7 nucleotides align to TRBD2. The CDR3 runs to 15 residues. Trimming removed 3 bases from V and 0 bases from J; junction bases left unmatched: 3. CDR1 is SGHAT and CDR2 is FQNNGV in the germline V gene.

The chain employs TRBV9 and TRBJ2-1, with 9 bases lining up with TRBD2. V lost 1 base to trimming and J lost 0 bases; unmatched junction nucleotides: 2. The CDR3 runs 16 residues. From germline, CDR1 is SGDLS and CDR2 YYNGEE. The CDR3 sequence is CASSVFSGSSYNEQFF. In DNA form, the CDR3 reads TGTGCCAGCAGCGTATTTAGCGGGAGCTCCTACAATGAGCAGTTCTTC. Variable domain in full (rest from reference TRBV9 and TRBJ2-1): DSGVTQTPKHLITATGQRVTLRCSPRSGDLSVYWYQQSLDQGLQFLIQYYNGEERAKGNILERFSAQQFPDLHSELNLSSLELGDSALYFCASSVFSGSSYNEQFFGPGTRLTVL.

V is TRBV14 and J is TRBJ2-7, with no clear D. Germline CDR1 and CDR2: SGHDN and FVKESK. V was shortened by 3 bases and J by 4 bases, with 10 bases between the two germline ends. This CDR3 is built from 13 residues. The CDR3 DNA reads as TGTGCCAGCAGCCAGGGCGCATCTTACGAGCAGTACTTC. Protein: CASSQGASYEQYF.

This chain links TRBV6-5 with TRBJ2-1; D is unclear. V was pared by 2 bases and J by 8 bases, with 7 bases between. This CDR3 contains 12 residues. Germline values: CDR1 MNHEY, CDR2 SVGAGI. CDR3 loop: CASSYRGHEQFF. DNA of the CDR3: TGTGCCAGCAGTTACCGTGGGCATGAGCAGTTCTTC.

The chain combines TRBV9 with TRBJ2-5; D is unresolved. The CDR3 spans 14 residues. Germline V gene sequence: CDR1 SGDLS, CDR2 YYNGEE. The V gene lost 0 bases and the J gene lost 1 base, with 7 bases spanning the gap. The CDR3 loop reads CASSVGLGQETQYF. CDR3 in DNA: TGTGCCAGCAGCGTAGGATTGGGCCAAGAGACCCAGTACTTC.

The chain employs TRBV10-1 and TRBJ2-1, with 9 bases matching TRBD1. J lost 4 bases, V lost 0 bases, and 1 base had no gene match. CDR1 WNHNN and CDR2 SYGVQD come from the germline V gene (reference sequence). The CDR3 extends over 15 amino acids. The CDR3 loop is CASSESQGAYNEQFF. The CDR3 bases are TGCGCCAGCAGTGAGTCACAGGGGGCATACAATGAGCAGTTCTTC.

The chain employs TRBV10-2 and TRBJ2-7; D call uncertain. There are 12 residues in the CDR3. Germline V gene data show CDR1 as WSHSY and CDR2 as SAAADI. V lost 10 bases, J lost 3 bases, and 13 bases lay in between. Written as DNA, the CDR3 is TGCGCCACCATGGGTCAGGTCTACGAGCAGTACTTC. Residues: CATMGQVYEQYF.

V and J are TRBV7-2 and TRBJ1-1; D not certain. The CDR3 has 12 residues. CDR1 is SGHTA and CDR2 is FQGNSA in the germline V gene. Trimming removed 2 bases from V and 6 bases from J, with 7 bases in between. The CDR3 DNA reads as TGTGCCAGCAGCTTAAATCCCCCTGAAGCTTTCTTT. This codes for CASSLNPPEAFF.

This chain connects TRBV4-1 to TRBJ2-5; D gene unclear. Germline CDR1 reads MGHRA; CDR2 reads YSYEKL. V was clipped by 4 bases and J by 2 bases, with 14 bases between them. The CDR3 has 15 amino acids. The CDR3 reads CASSRVGTRQETQYF. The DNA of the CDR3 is TGCGCCAGCAGCCGGGTTGGAACCAGGCAAGAGACCCAGTACTTC.

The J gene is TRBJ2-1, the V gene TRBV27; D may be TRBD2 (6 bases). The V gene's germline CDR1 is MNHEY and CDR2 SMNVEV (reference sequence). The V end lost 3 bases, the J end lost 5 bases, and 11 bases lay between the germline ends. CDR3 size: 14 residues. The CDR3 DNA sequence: TGTGCCAGCAGTTTTCAGCGGAGGGACAATGAGCAGTTCTTC. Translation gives CASSFQRRDNEQFF.

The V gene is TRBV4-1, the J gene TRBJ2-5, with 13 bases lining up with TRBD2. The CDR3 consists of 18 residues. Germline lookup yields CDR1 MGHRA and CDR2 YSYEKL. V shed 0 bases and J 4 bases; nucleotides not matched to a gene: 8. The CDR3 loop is CASSQDFGLAGEGETQYF. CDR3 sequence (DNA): TGCGCCAGCAGCCAAGATTTCGGACTAGCGGGAGAGGGAGAGACCCAGTACTTC.

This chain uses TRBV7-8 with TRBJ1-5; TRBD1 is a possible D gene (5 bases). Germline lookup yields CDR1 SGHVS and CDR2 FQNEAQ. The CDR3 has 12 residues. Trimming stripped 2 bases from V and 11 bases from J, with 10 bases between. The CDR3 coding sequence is TGTGCCAGCAGCTTATTAGGGGAGGCCCAGCATTTT. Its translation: CASSLLGEAQHF.

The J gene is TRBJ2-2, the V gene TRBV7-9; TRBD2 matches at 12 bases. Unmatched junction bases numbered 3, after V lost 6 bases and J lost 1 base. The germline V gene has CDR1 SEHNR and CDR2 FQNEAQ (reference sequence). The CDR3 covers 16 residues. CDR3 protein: CASRPSGRVNTGELFF. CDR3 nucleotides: TGTGCCAGCAGGCCTAGCGGGAGGGTGAACACCGGGGAGCTGTTTTTT.

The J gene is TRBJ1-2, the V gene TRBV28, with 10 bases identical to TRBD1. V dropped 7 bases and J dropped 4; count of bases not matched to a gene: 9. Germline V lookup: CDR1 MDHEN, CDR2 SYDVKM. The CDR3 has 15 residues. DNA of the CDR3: TGTGCCAGCACCCTGGGACAGGGGCCCATCTATGGCTACACCTTC. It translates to CASTLGQGPIYGYTF.

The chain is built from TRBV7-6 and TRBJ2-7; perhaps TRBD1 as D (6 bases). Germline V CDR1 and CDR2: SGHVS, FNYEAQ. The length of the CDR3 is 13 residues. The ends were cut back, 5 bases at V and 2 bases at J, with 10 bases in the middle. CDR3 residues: CASSTGPTYEQYF. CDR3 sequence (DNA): TGTGCCAGCAGCACAGGGCCGACCTACGAGCAGTACTTC.

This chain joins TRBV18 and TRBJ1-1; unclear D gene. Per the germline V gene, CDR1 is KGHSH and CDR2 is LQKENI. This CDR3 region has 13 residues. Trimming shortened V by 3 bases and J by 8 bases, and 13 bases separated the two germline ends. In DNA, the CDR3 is TGTGCCAGCTCACCTCAGCGGGCAGCAGAAGCTTTCTTT. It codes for CASSPQRAAEAFF.

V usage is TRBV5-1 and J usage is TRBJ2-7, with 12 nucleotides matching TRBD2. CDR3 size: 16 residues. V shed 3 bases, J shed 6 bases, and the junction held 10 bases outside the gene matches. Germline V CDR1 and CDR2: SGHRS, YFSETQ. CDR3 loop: CASSSTSGSSYGEQYF. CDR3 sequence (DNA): TGCGCCAGCAGCTCGACTAGCGGGAGTTCCTACGGCGAGCAGTACTTC.

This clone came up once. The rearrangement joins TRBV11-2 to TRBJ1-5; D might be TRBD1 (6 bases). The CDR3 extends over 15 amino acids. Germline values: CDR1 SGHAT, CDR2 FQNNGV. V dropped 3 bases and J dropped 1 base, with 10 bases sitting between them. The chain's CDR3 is CASSLERGSNQPQHF. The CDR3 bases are TGTGCCAGCAGCTTGGAGAGGGGGAGCAATCAGCCCCAGCATTTT. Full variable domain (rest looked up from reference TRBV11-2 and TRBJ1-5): EAGVAQSPRYKIIEKRQSVAFWCNPISGHATLYWYQQILGQGPKLLIQFQNNGVVDDSQLPKDRFSAERLKGVDSTLKIQPAKLEDSAVYLCASSLERGSNQPQHFGDGTRLSIL.

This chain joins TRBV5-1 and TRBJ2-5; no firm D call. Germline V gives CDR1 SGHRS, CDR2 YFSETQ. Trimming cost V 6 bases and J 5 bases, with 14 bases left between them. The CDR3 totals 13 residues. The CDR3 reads CASTQAKFETQYF. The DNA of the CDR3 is TGCGCCAGCACGCAGGCTAAGTTCGAGACCCAGTACTTC.

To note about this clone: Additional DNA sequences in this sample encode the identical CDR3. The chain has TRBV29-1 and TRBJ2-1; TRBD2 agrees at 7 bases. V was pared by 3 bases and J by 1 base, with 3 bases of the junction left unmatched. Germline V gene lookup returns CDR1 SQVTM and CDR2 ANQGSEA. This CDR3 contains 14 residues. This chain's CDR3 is CSVEELASYNEQFF. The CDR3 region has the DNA TGCAGCGTTGAGGAACTAGCGTCCTACAATGAGCAGTTCTTC.

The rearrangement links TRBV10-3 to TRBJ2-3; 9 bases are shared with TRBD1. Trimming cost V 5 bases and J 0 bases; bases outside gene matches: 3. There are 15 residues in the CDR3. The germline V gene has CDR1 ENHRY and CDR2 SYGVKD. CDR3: CAISSTGGSTDTQYF. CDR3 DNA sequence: TGTGCCATCAGTTCGACAGGGGGGAGCACAGATACGCAGTATTTT.

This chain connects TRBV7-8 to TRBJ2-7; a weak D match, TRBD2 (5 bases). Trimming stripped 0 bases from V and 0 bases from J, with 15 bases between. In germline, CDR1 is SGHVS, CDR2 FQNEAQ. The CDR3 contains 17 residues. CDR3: CASSLALAGPSSYEQYF. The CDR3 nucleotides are TGTGCCAGCAGCTTAGCGCTGGCGGGCCCTTCCTCCTACGAGCAGTACTTC. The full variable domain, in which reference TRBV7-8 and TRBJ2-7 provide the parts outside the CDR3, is GAGVSQSPRYKVAKRGQDVALRCDPISGHVSLFWYQQALGQGPEFLTYFQNEAQLDKSGLPSDRFFAERPEGSVSTLKIQRTQQEDSAVYLCASSLALAGPSSYEQYFGPGTRLTVT.

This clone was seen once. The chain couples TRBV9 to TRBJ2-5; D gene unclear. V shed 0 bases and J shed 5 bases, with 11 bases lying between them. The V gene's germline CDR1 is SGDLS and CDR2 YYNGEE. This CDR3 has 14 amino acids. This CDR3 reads CASSVGLRAETQYF. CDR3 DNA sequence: TGTGCCAGCAGCGTAGGTCTCCGGGCCGAGACCCAGTACTTC.